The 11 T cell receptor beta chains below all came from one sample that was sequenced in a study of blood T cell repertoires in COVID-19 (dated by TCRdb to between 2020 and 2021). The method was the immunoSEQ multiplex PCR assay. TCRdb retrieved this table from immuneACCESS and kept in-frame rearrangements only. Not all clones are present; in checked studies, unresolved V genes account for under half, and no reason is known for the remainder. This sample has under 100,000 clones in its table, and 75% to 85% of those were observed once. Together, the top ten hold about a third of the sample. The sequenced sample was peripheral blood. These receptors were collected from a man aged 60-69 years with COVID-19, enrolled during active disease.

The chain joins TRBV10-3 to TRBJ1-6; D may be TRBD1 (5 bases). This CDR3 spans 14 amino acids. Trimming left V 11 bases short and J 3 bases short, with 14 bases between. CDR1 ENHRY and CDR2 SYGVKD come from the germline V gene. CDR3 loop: CASSGGDYNSPLHF. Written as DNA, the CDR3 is TGTGCCTCAAGCGGGGGGGACTATAATTCACCCCTCCACTTT.

CDR3 region: CASSRAGGPADTQYF. As DNA, the CDR3 is TGTGCCAGCAGCCGGGCGGGGGGGCCGGCAGATACGCAGTATTTT. V is TRBV7-3 and J is TRBJ2-3; 9 bases line up with TRBD2. CDR3 length equals 15 residues. The V gene end was trimmed by 5 bases and the J gene end by 4 bases; junction bases not matched to a gene: 7. Per the germline V gene, CDR1 is SGHTA and CDR2 is FQGTGA.

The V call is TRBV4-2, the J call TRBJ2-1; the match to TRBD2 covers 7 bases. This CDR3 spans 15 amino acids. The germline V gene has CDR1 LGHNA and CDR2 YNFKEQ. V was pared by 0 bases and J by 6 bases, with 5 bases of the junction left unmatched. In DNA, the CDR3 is TGTGCCAGCAGCCAAGAATGGCTAGCGGCCAATGAGCAGTTCTTC. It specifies CASSQEWLAANEQFF.

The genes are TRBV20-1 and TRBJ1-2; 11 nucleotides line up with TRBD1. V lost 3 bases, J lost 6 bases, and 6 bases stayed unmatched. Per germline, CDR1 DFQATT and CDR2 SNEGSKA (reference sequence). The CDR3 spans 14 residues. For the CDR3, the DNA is TGCAGTGCTAGTCCGGACAGGGGGCTGGATGGCTACACCTTC. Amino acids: CSASPDRGLDGYTF.

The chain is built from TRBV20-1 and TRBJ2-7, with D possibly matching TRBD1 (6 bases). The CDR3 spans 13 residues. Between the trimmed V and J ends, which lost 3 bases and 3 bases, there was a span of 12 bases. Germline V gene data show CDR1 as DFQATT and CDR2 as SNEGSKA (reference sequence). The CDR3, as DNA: TGCAGTGCTAGTTCAGGGGCTTTCTACGAGCAGTACTTC. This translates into CSASSGAFYEQYF.

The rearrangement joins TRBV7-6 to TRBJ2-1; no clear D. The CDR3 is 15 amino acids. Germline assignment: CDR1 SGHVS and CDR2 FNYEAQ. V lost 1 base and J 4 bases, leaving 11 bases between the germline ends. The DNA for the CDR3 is TGTGCCAGCAGCTTAGTTGCAGGAACGTACAATGAGCAGTTCTTC. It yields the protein CASSLVAGTYNEQFF. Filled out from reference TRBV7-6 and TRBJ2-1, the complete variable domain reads GAGVSQSPRYKVTKRGQDVALRCDPISGHVSLYWYRQALGQGPEFLTYFNYEAQQDKSGLPNDRFSAERPEGSISTLTIQRTEQRDSAMYRCASSLVAGTYNEQFFGPGTRLTVL.

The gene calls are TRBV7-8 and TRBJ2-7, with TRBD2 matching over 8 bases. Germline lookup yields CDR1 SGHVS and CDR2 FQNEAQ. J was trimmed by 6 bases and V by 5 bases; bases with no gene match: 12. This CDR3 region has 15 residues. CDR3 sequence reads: CASSPRGSGAGEQYF. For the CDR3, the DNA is TGTGCCAGCAGCCCCCGGGGTAGCGGGGCCGGCGAGCAGTACTTC.

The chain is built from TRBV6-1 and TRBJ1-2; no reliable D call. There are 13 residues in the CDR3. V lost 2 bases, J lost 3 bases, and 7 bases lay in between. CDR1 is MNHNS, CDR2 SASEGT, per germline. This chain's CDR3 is CASSETGYYGYTF. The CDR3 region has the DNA TGTGCCAGCAGTGAAACGGGTTACTATGGCTACACCTTC.

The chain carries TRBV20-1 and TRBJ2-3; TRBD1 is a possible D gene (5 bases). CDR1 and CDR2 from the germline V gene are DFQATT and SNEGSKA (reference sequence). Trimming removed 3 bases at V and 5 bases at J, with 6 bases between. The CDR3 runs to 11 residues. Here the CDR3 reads CSASDRDTQYF. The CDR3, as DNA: TGCAGTGCTAGTGACAGAGATACGCAGTATTTT.

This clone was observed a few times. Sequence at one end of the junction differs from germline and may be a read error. CDR3: CASSPSGGNTGELFF. DNA for the CDR3: TGTGCTAGCAGCCCTAGCGGGGGGAACACCGGGGAGCTGTTTTTT. The chain recombines TRBV7-7 with TRBJ2-2, with 10 bases fitting TRBD2. The CDR3 covers 15 residues. Per germline, CDR1 SSHAT and CDR2 FNYEAQ (reference sequence).

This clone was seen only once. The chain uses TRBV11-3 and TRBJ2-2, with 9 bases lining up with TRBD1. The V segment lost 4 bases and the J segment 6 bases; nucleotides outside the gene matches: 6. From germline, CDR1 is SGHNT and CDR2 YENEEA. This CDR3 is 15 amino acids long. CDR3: CASSWGTGRPGELFF. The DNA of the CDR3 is TGTGCCAGCAGCTGGGGGACAGGGAGGCCCGGGGAGCTGTTTTTT.